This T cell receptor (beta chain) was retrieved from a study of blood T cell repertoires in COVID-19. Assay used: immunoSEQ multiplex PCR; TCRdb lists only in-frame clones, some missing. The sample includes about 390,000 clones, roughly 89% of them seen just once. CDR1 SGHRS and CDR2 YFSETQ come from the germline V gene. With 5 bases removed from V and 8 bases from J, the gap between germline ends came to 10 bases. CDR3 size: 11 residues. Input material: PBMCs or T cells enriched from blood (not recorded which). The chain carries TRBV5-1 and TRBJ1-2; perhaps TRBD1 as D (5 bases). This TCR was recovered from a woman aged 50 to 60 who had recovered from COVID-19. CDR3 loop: CASRKEGGYTF. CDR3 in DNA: TGCGCCAGCAGAAAGGAGGGGGGCTACACCTTC. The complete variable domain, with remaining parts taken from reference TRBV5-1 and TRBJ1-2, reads KAGVTQTPRYLIKTRGQQVTLSCSPISGHRSVSWYQQTPGQGLQFLFEYFSETQRNKGNFPGRFSGRQFSNSRSEMNVSTLELGDSALYLCASRKEGGYTFGSGTRLTVV.